A selection of T cell receptor beta chains follows, all from one sample in a study of T cell responses to AZD1222 COVID-19 vaccine. Measured with immunoSEQ multiplex PCR; TCRdb has only the in-frame clones, and not every one. There are 90,000 to 150,000 clones in the sample; about nine tenths occur only once, and approximately 4.8% lies in the top ten. The sample in question was peripheral blood, obtained on day 0 of AZD1222 vaccination. Every receptor here comes from an adult in good health. CDR3s include the opening cysteine and the closing phenylalanine or tryptophan. Each record gives: D gene, V gene, J gene, clone size, CDR3 protein, CDR3 DNA. The D gene is left open where the match is weak. Size is stated for part of the rows, as once, few or many counts, or as a class when the clone is expanded.

D gene: TRBD1
V gene: TRBV4-3
J gene: TRBJ2-7
clone size: .
CDR3 protein: CASSLGQGMVHEQYF
CDR3 DNA: TGCGCCAGCAGCCTGGGACAGGGGATGGTACACGAGCAGTACTTC

D gene: .
V gene: TRBV9
J gene: TRBJ2-2
clone size: .
CDR3 protein: CASSVALGTAPNTGELFF
CDR3 DNA: TGTGCCAGCAGCGTAGCTCTGGGGACCGCACCGAACACCGGGGAGCTGTTTTTT

D gene: TRBD2
V gene: TRBV27
J gene: TRBJ2-1
clone size: .
CDR3 protein: CASSSGGSYLNEQFF
CDR3 DNA: TGTGCCAGCAGTTCCGGGGGGTCCTATCTCAATGAGCAGTTCTTC

D gene: .
V gene: TRBV7-6
J gene: TRBJ1-1
clone size: .
CDR3 protein: CASSLARNTEAFF
CDR3 DNA: TGTGCCAGCAGCTTAGCGAGGAACACTGAAGCTTTCTTT

D gene: TRBD1
V gene: TRBV4-2
J gene: TRBJ1-5
clone size: .
CDR3 protein: CASSQEKGQLNQPQHF
CDR3 DNA: TGTGCCAGCAGCCAAGAGAAGGGACAGCTCAATCAGCCCCAGCATTTT

D gene: .
V gene: TRBV23-1
J gene: TRBJ2-7
clone size: .
CDR3 protein: CASSQFSPRYRDPTTYEQYF
CDR3 DNA: TGCGCCAGCAGTCAATTCTCCCCACGATACAGGGATCCAACCACTTACGAGCAGTACTTC

D gene: .
V gene: TRBV27
J gene: TRBJ2-7
clone size: .
CDR3 protein: CASSFTSLSYEQYF
CDR3 DNA: TGTGCCAGCAGTTTTACCAGCCTATCCTACGAGCAGTACTTC

D gene: .
V gene: TRBV20-1
J gene: TRBJ1-2
clone size: once
CDR3 protein: CSASGQVGYTF
CDR3 DNA: TGCAGTGCGTCAGGCCAGGTCGGCTACACCTTC

D gene: .
V gene: TRBV7-9
J gene: TRBJ2-3
clone size: once
CDR3 protein: CASGHGDTQYF
CDR3 DNA: TGTGCCAGCGGCCATGGAGATACGCAGTATTTT

D gene: .
V gene: TRBV4-1
J gene: TRBJ2-7
clone size: .
CDR3 protein: CASSPQTEIPYEQYF
CDR3 DNA: TGCGCCAGCAGCCCTCAGACAGAGATCCCCTACGAGCAGTACTTC

D gene: .
V gene: TRBV6-2/TRBV6-3
J gene: TRBJ2-3
clone size: .
CDR3 protein: CASSYSAMGGDTQYF
CDR3 DNA: TGTGCCAGCAGTTACTCTGCTATGGGTGGAGATACGCAGTATTTT

D gene: .
V gene: TRBV28
J gene: TRBJ1-5
clone size: once
CDR3 protein: CASSLGLPNQPQHF
CDR3 DNA: TGTGCCAGCAGTTTGGGACTGCCCAATCAGCCCCAGCATTTT

D gene: .
V gene: TRBV28
J gene: TRBJ2-7
clone size: .
CDR3 protein: CASGGAGLGEQYF
CDR3 DNA: TGTGCCAGCGGCGGGGCGGGACTCGGCGAGCAGTACTTC

D gene: .
V gene: TRBV6-5
J gene: TRBJ1-2
clone size: .
CDR3 protein: CASSIRQGYTF
CDR3 DNA: TGTGCCAGCAGTATACGACAGGGCTACACCTTC

D gene: .
V gene: TRBV5-5
J gene: TRBJ2-1
clone size: .
CDR3 protein: CASSVAVAQYYNEQFF
CDR3 DNA: TGTGCCAGCAGCGTTGCTGTAGCTCAATATTACAATGAGCAGTTCTTC

D gene: .
V gene: TRBV12-2
J gene: TRBJ2-2
clone size: once
CDR3 protein: CASRLGSPGVDRGELFF
CDR3 DNA: TGTGCAAGTCGATTAGGGTCCCCTGGGGTAGACCGCGGGGAGCTGTTTTTT

D gene: .
V gene: TRBV5-1
J gene: TRBJ1-2
clone size: .
CDR3 protein: CASRTDNYGYTF
CDR3 DNA: TGCGCCAGCAGGACAGACAACTATGGCTACACCTTC

D gene: .
V gene: TRBV6-4
J gene: TRBJ1-5
clone size: .
CDR3 protein: CASSDSHGGHQPQHF
CDR3 DNA: TGTGCCAGCAGTGATTCTCATGGGGGCCATCAGCCCCAGCATTTT

D gene: TRBD1
V gene: TRBV6-6
J gene: TRBJ1-4
clone size: .
CDR3 protein: CASSYATGEVGEKLFF
CDR3 DNA: TGTGCCAGCAGTTACGCGACAGGGGAAGTAGGTGAAAAACTGTTTTTT

D gene: .
V gene: TRBV7-2
J gene: TRBJ1-1
clone size: once
CDR3 protein: CASSSQGDTEAFF
CDR3 DNA: TGTGCCAGCAGCTCGCAGGGAGACACTGAAGCTTTCTTT

D gene: .
V gene: TRBV2
J gene: TRBJ2-4
clone size: once
CDR3 protein: CASREGPERNIQYF
CDR3 DNA: TGTGCCAGCAGGGAGGGACCTGAGAGGAACATTCAGTACTTC

D gene: .
V gene: TRBV19
J gene: TRBJ1-5
clone size: .
CDR3 protein: CASRWTDSNQPQHF
CDR3 DNA: TGTGCCAGTAGGTGGACAGATAGCAATCAGCCCCAGCATTTT

D gene: TRBD2
V gene: TRBV4-2
J gene: TRBJ2-3
clone size: once
CDR3 protein: CASSQGGPGTDTQYF
CDR3 DNA: TGTGCCAGCAGCCAGGGAGGGCCGGGAACAGATACGCAGTATTTT

D gene: .
V gene: TRBV28
J gene: TRBJ2-2
clone size: .
CDR3 protein: CASSPLGHLTGELFF
CDR3 DNA: TGTGCCAGCAGCCCTCTCGGACACCTGACCGGGGAGCTGTTTTTT

D gene: .
V gene: TRBV10-3
J gene: TRBJ2-7
clone size: .
CDR3 protein: CAISESAGSYYEQYF
CDR3 DNA: TGTGCCATCAGTGAGTCGGCAGGGTCTTACTACGAGCAGTACTTC

D gene: TRBD1
V gene: TRBV30
J gene: TRBJ1-2
clone size: .
CDR3 protein: CAWGGQGAHGYTF
CDR3 DNA: TGTGCCTGGGGTGGACAGGGGGCGCATGGCTACACCTTC

D gene: .
V gene: TRBV14
J gene: TRBJ1-1
clone size: .
CDR3 protein: CASSPGGTQAFF
CDR3 DNA: TGTGCCAGCAGCCCGGGAGGGACTCAAGCTTTCTTT

D gene: .
V gene: TRBV6-1
J gene: TRBJ1-5
clone size: .
CDR3 protein: CASSENFGGNQPQHF
CDR3 DNA: TGTGCCAGCAGTGAAAATTTTGGAGGCAATCAGCCCCAGCATTTT

D gene: TRBD1
V gene: TRBV30
J gene: TRBJ1-2
clone size: .
CDR3 protein: CAWKAPDRGYGYTF
CDR3 DNA: TGTGCCTGGAAGGCCCCGGACAGGGGTTATGGCTACACCTTC

D gene: TRBD2
V gene: TRBV6-2/TRBV6-3
J gene: TRBJ2-2
clone size: .
CDR3 protein: CASSYHGTSGYTGELFF
CDR3 DNA: TGTGCCAGCAGTTACCATGGGACTAGCGGGTACACCGGGGAGCTGTTTTTT

D gene: .
V gene: TRBV6-5
J gene: TRBJ2-2
clone size: .
CDR3 protein: CASRPTRATGELFF
CDR3 DNA: TGTGCCAGCAGGCCCACTAGGGCCACCGGGGAGCTGTTTTTT

D gene: TRBD1
V gene: TRBV11-3
J gene: TRBJ2-2
clone size: once
CDR3 protein: CASSQGAHSGELFF
CDR3 DNA: TGTGCCAGCAGCCAGGGGGCTCATTCCGGGGAGCTGTTTTTT

D gene: .
V gene: TRBV6-4
J gene: TRBJ1-2
clone size: .
CDR3 protein: CASSREPGPQRSGYTF
CDR3 DNA: TGTGCCAGCAGCCGCGAACCGGGGCCCCAAAGGAGTGGCTACACCTTC

D gene: TRBD1
V gene: TRBV4-3
J gene: TRBJ1-1
clone size: .
CDR3 protein: CASSPTQGFTTEAFF
CDR3 DNA: TGCGCCAGCAGCCCGACACAGGGGTTTACGACTGAAGCTTTCTTT

D gene: TRBD2
V gene: TRBV9
J gene: TRBJ2-1
clone size: .
CDR3 protein: CASSALAGVPTSSYNEQFF
CDR3 DNA: TGTGCCAGCAGCGCACTAGCGGGGGTTCCAACTAGCTCCTACAATGAGCAGTTCTTC

D gene: TRBD2
V gene: TRBV2
J gene: TRBJ2-3
clone size: .
CDR3 protein: CASGVLAGGNTDTQYF
CDR3 DNA: TGTGCCAGCGGAGTTCTAGCGGGGGGAAACACAGATACGCAGTATTTT

D gene: .
V gene: TRBV11-1
J gene: TRBJ2-3
clone size: .
CDR3 protein: CASSLGVGTSTDTQYF
CDR3 DNA: TGTGCCAGCAGCTTAGGGGTTGGGACTAGCACAGATACGCAGTATTTT

D gene: TRBD2
V gene: TRBV19
J gene: TRBJ2-3
clone size: once
CDR3 protein: CASSIARLAGAIGPTDTQYF
CDR3 DNA: TGTGCCAGTAGTATAGCCCGACTAGCGGGGGCCATTGGGCCTACAGATACGCAGTATTTT

D gene: .
V gene: TRBV19
J gene: TRBJ1-4
clone size: once
CDR3 protein: CASSTGQKREKLFF
CDR3 DNA: TGTGCCAGTAGTACCGGACAGAAAAGGGAAAAACTGTTTTTT

D gene: .
V gene: TRBV11-3
J gene: TRBJ2-1
clone size: once
CDR3 protein: CASSFDSGPNNEQFF
CDR3 DNA: TGTGCCAGCAGCTTCGACTCCGGACCTAACAATGAGCAGTTCTTC

D gene: .
V gene: TRBV19
J gene: TRBJ1-2
clone size: few
CDR3 protein: CASSDPPGDYGYTF
CDR3 DNA: TGTGCCAGTAGTGACCCGCCTGGGGACTATGGCTACACCTTC

D gene: TRBD1
V gene: TRBV13
J gene: TRBJ1-6
clone size: .
CDR3 protein: CASSPTRQGGSYNSPLHF
CDR3 DNA: TGTGCCAGCAGCCCAACCCGACAGGGTGGCTCCTATAATTCACCCCTCCACTTT

D gene: TRBD2
V gene: TRBV6-2/TRBV6-3
J gene: TRBJ2-7
clone size: .
CDR3 protein: CASSHSGGFPYEQYF
CDR3 DNA: TGTGCCAGCAGTCATAGCGGGGGGTTTCCCTACGAGCAGTACTTC

D gene: .
V gene: TRBV5-1
J gene: TRBJ2-7
clone size: .
CDR3 protein: CASSLGLGYEQYF
CDR3 DNA: TGCGCCAGCAGCTTGGGTCTTGGCTACGAGCAGTACTTC

D gene: .
V gene: TRBV30
J gene: TRBJ1-2
clone size: .
CDR3 protein: CASNRDVTPYGYTF
CDR3 DNA: TGTGCCTCGAACCGGGACGTCACACCCTATGGCTACACCTTC

D gene: .
V gene: TRBV6-2/TRBV6-3
J gene: TRBJ2-3
clone size: few
CDR3 protein: CASSYSSYPTDTQYF
CDR3 DNA: TGTGCCAGCAGTTACTCGAGCTACCCCACAGATACGCAGTATTTT

D gene: .
V gene: TRBV6-5
J gene: TRBJ2-1
clone size: .
CDR3 protein: CASSYSRLHRSEQFF
CDR3 DNA: TGTGCCAGCAGTTACTCGAGGTTGCATAGGTCTGAGCAGTTCTTC

D gene: TRBD1
V gene: TRBV5-1
J gene: TRBJ2-6
clone size: .
CDR3 protein: CASSPTTGPSSGANVLTF
CDR3 DNA: TGCGCCAGCAGCCCAACGACAGGGCCAAGCTCTGGGGCCAACGTCCTGACTTTC

D gene: .
V gene: TRBV7-7
J gene: TRBJ2-7
clone size: .
CDR3 protein: CASSLSPGYEQYF
CDR3 DNA: TGTGCTAGTTCTCTCTCTCCCGGCTACGAGCAGTACTTC

D gene: TRBD2
V gene: TRBV7-9
J gene: TRBJ2-7
clone size: .
CDR3 protein: CASNVGGGYEQYF
CDR3 DNA: TGTGCCAGCAACGTTGGCGGGGGATACGAGCAGTACTTC

D gene: TRBD2
V gene: TRBV7-8
J gene: TRBJ2-3
clone size: .
CDR3 protein: CASSFELAGGQDTQYF
CDR3 DNA: TGTGCCAGCAGCTTTGAACTAGCGGGGGGGCAAGATACGCAGTATTTT

D gene: .
V gene: TRBV18
J gene: TRBJ2-7
clone size: .
CDR3 protein: CASSPSEQGITYEQYF
CDR3 DNA: TGTGCCAGCTCACCGTCTGAGCAGGGAATTACCTACGAGCAGTACTTC

D gene: .
V gene: TRBV10-3
J gene: TRBJ1-1
clone size: once
CDR3 protein: CAISGGSEAFF
CDR3 DNA: TGTGCCATCAGTGGGGGATCTGAAGCTTTCTTT

D gene: .
V gene: TRBV5-1
J gene: TRBJ1-1
clone size: .
CDR3 protein: CASSLEGLGGAFF
CDR3 DNA: TGCGCCAGCAGCTTGGAAGGCCTCGGGGGAGCTTTCTTT

D gene: TRBD1
V gene: TRBV7-8
J gene: TRBJ1-2
clone size: .
CDR3 protein: CASSLGGTDYGYTF
CDR3 DNA: TGTGCCAGCAGCTTGGGGGGGACAGACTATGGCTACACCTTC

D gene: .
V gene: TRBV20-1
J gene: TRBJ2-3
clone size: .
CDR3 protein: CSPPAVDTQYF
CDR3 DNA: TGCAGTCCCCCTGCGGTGGATACGCAGTATTTT